This entry features one TCR beta chain sequence. The length of the CDR3 is 14 residues. The germline V gene has CDR1 ENHRY and CDR2 SYGVKD. V lost 10 bases to trimming and J lost 0 bases; unmatched junction nucleotides: 4. The sample originates from a study of T cell changes during pregnancy in multiple sclerosis. Sequencing used immunoSEQ multiplex PCR; TCRdb keeps in-frame clones, though not all of them. The sample lists about 100,000 clones, 92% occurring once. The sequences come from peripheral blood, collected after pregnancy. The chain combines TRBV10-3 with TRBJ1-5, with 9 bases that match TRBD1. The sequence derives from a female donor with multiple sclerosis, enrolled in a pregnancy study. In DNA, the CDR3 is TGTGCCAGACGACAGGGGGGTAGCAATCAGCCCCAGCATTTT. Protein sequence: CARRQGGSNQPQHF.